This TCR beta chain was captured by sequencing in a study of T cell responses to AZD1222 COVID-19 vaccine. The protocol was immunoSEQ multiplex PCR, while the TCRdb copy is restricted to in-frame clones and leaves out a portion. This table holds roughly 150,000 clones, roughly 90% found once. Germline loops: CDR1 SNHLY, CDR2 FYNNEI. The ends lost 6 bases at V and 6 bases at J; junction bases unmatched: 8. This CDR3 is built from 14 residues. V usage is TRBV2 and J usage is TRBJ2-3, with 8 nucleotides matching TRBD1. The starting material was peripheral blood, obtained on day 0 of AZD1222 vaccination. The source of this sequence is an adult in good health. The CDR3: CASSPGTGRDTQYF. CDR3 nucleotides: TGTGCCAGCAGCCCTGGGACAGGCAGGGATACGCAGTATTTT.